This T cell receptor beta chain was obtained from a study of response to subunit inactivated influenza vaccine. TCRdb recomputed calls from the RT-PCR reads with MiXCR, one row per CDR3 protein. This table has around 570,000 distinct CDR3 sequences, around 10% appearing once. Germline CDR1 is SGHTA and CDR2 is FQGNSA. The CDR3 has 15 residues. Losses at the gene ends were 8 bases for V and 0 bases for J; bases not matched to a gene: 8. This sample was also put to use in a study of T cells expressing NK-cell markers. From that study: Scientists made TCR beta cDNA using 5'RACE template switching with UMIs. Repertoires of TCR beta were obtained from T cells sorted as CD3+CD56+NKG2C+, CD3+CD56+NKG2C- and CD3+CD56-NKG2C+. In several experiments, sorting was confined to alpha-beta TCR T cells through use of an anti-gamma-delta TCR antibody. Dominance of the CD3+CD56-NKG2C+ fraction by these clonotypes also held in several donors.

This sample comprised PBMCs from blood, obtained on the day of vaccination. The TCR comes from a man in his fifties who received an inactivated influenza vaccine. The V call is TRBV7-2, the J call TRBJ2-5; 8 bases map to TRBD2. The CDR3 DNA follows: TGTGCCAGCGTTCAGCAGCGGGGGTACCAAGAGACCCAGTACTTC. Its translation is CASVQQRGYQETQYF.